These 8 T cell receptor beta chains were all obtained from the same sample, sequenced in a study of OX40 agonist ivuxolimab in advanced cancers. Profiling relied on immunoSEQ multiplex PCR, and the TCRdb table lists in-frame clones only, not all of them. The table shows roughly 90,000 clones, with approximately 91% occurring only once. Sequenced material: CD4+ or CD8+ T cells sorted from blood, taken in a trial of the OX40 agonist ivuxolimab. These receptors all come from an adult with an advanced solid tumor such as melanoma, head and neck, liver or kidney cancer.

This chain joins TRBV18 and TRBJ1-1; D is possibly TRBD1 (6 bases). Trimming shortened V by 0 bases and J by 6 bases, and 14 bases separated the two germline ends. The CDR3 has 15 residues. The germline V gene has CDR1 KGHSH and CDR2 LQKENI. The CDR3 nucleotides are TGTGCCAGCTCACCACCACAGGGTAGGGTGGCTGAAGCTTTCTTT. Translated, it gives CASSPPQGRVAEAFF.

The chain uses TRBV18 and TRBJ2-7; D unresolved. The germline V gene encodes CDR1 KGHSH and CDR2 LQKENI. Trimming took 2 bases from V and 3 from J, leaving 11 bases between them. The CDR3 extends over 14 amino acids. Written as DNA, the CDR3 is TGTGCCAGCTCACCAGGATCGGGTCACTACGAGCAGTACTTC. Protein sequence: CASSPGSGHYEQYF.

In regard to this clone: Within the sample, other DNA sequences also encode this same CDR3. V gene TRBV9 combines with J gene TRBJ2-3, with D hard to call. The germline V gene has CDR1 SGDLS and CDR2 YYNGEE. Trimming stripped 0 bases from V and 1 base from J, with 3 bases between. CDR3 length equals 13 residues. This CDR3 is CASSVAGTDTQYF. CDR3 DNA: TGTGCCAGCAGCGTAGCGGGCACAGATACGCAGTATTTT.

The chain is built from TRBV7-2 and TRBJ1-4; D perhaps matches TRBD1 (6 bases). In germline, CDR1 is SGHTA, CDR2 FQGNSA. CDR3 length: 16 residues. V shed 0 bases and J shed 3 bases, with 11 bases lying between them. CDR3 sequence: CASSLAPGGSNEKLFF. The CDR3 DNA is TGTGCCAGCAGCTTAGCGCCGGGGGGCTCTAATGAAAAACTGTTTTTT.

The V and J genes are TRBV16 and TRBJ1-1, with D possibly TRBD1 on 6 matching bases. The CDR3 consists of 15 residues. In germline, CDR1 is KGHSY, CDR2 FQNENV. Trimming removed 1 base at V and 6 bases at J, with 15 bases between. The CDR3 DNA sequence: TGTGCCAGCAGCCAATTGCATCCAGGGGCCCCTGAAGCTTTCTTT. It translates to CASSQLHPGAPEAFF.

The chain is built from TRBV28 and TRBJ2-4, with TRBD2 matching over 11 bases. The germline V gene encodes CDR1 MDHEN and CDR2 SYDVKM. Germline trimming cut 2 bases from V and 3 bases from J; bases unmatched to any gene: 3. There are 16 residues in the CDR3. The CDR3, as DNA: TGTGCCAGCAGTTTAACTAGCGGGGGAAGCAAAAACATTCAGTACTTC. It is translated as CASSLTSGGSKNIQYF.

The rearrangement joins TRBV28 to TRBJ2-1; 11 positions match TRBD2. V trimming: 4 bases; J trimming: 4 bases; junction bases outside the gene matches: 3. Germline-derived CDR1 and CDR2 are MDHEN and SYDVKM. The CDR3 totals 15 residues. CDR3 sequence (DNA): TGTGCCAGCAGTTCCGGGACTAGCGGTTACAATGAGCAGTTCTTC. It codes for CASSSGTSGYNEQFF.

The chain is built from TRBV19 and TRBJ2-3; 10 bases map to TRBD2. Trimming took 8 bases from V and 0 from J; bases not matched to a gene: 5. This CDR3 is built from 15 residues. The V gene's germline CDR1 is LNHDA and CDR2 SQIVND (reference sequence). The CDR3 nucleotides are TGTGCCAGTGCCCGGACTAGCGGTAGCACAGATACGCAGTATTTT. Its protein is CASARTSGSTDTQYF.